The 10 T cell receptor beta chains reported below all come from one sample, sequenced in a study of blood T cells in healthy people across ages. Through a sample-barcoded 5' primer and a J-beta primer mix, a second PCR was run for roughly 7 to 11 cycles. TCRdb independently ran MiXCR on the 5' RACE reads; one entry per CDR3 protein. The table shows around 1.5 million distinct CDR3 sequences, with almost 35% occurring only once. Sequenced: blood. These receptors were collected from a woman in her 30s in good health.

This clonotype was seen a few times. This chain connects TRBV27 to TRBJ2-7; 7 bases match TRBD2. The germline CDR1 and CDR2 sequences are MNHEY and SMNVEV (reference sequence). V shed 7 bases and J 3 bases; nucleotides not matched to a gene: 9. The CDR3 length is 14 residues. This CDR3 is CASTQAGRVYEQYF. The CDR3 DNA follows: TGTGCCAGCACCCAAGCGGGGAGAGTCTACGAGCAGTACTTC.

This clonotype occurred many times. The chain uses TRBV10-1 and TRBJ2-1; D call uncertain. The V gene's germline CDR1 is WNHNN and CDR2 SYGVQD (reference sequence). There are 13 residues in the CDR3. V lost 0 bases to trimming and J lost 10 bases, with 10 bases between them. The CDR3: CASSESGSREQFF. The CDR3 nucleotides are TGCGCCAGCAGTGAGTCGGGATCTAGAGAGCAGTTCTTC.

This sequence joins TRBV12-3 or TRBV12-4 and TRBJ1-3; weak D call: TRBD1 (5 bases). The CDR3 totals 15 residues. Deletions cut 4 bases from V and 1 base from J, with 11 bases between. CDR3 sequence reads: CASSSGTGSGNTIYF. The CDR3, as DNA: TGTGCCAGCAGTTCGGGGACCGGTTCTGGAAACACCATATATTTT.

The V call is TRBV7-9, the J call TRBJ2-7; tentative D call: TRBD2 (5 bases). The DNA end lines up better with TRBJ2-5; the J call may be wrong. The germline V gene encodes CDR1 SEHNR and CDR2 FQNEAQ (reference sequence). The length of the CDR3 is 14 residues. CDR3 loop: CASSPGSIEETQYF. DNA of the CDR3: TGTGCCAGCAGCCCGGGGAGTATTGAAGAGACCCAGTACTTC.

This clonotype was seen a few times. The CDR3 bases are TGTGCCAGCAGCTTAGGGACAGCTCGCGTCGAGCAGTACTTC. Amino acids: CASSLGTARVEQYF. V and J are TRBV7-9 and TRBJ2-7; D may be TRBD1 (6 bases). This CDR3 region has 14 residues. Germline values: CDR1 SEHNR, CDR2 FQNEAQ (reference sequence). V was clipped by 1 base and J by 6 bases, with 13 bases between them. Together with reference TRBV7-9 and TRBJ2-7, the CDR3 gives the full variable domain: DTGVSQNPRHKITKRGQNVTFRCDPISEHNRLYWYRQTLGQGPEFLTYFQNEAQLEKSRLLSDRFSAERPKGSFSTLEIQRTEQGDSAMYLCASSLGTARVEQYFGPGTRLTVT.

This chain joins TRBV7-9 and TRBJ2-7; 7 nucleotides align to TRBD1. The CDR3 runs to 13 residues. Germline V gives CDR1 SEHNR, CDR2 FQNEAQ (reference sequence). V dropped 5 bases and J dropped 4; count of bases not matched to a gene: 5. The CDR3 reads CASSNRTGYEQYF. CDR3 nucleotides: TGTGCCAGCAGCAACCGGACAGGTTACGAGCAGTACTTC.

The V call is TRBV29-1, the J call TRBJ1-5, with 7 nucleotides matching TRBD1. Germline loops: CDR1 SQVTM, CDR2 ANQGSEA. The CDR3 extends over 14 amino acids. CDR3 loop: CVTGPKNSNQPQHF. CDR3 DNA: TGCGTGACAGGGCCCAAAAATAGCAATCAGCCCCAGCATTTT.

The rearrangement joins TRBV7-9 to TRBJ1-1, with a tentative D call TRBD1 (6 bases). Trimming cost V 6 bases and J 7 bases, with 12 bases left between them. Germline lookup yields CDR1 SEHNR and CDR2 FQNEAQ (reference sequence). This CDR3 has 12 residues. Here the CDR3 DNA reads TGTGCCAGCAGTAAAGGAGGGGGTGAAGCTTTCTTT. Protein: CASSKGGGEAFF.

In its sample, this clonotype was seen once. The V and J genes are TRBV3-1 and TRBJ1-2; unclear D gene. The CDR3 covers 16 residues. Trimming took off 3 bases at V and 1 base at J, with 15 bases between the two ends. Germline assignment: CDR1 LGHDT and CDR2 YNNKEL (reference sequence). The CDR3 DNA reads TGTGCCAGCAGCCATCTAGGAGGTTCCCTTAACTATGGCTACACCTTC. Encoded protein: CASSHLGGSLNYGYTF.

This chain joins TRBV7-2 and TRBJ2-5; the D gene is possibly TRBD2 (5 bases). Germline V lookup: CDR1 SGHTA, CDR2 FQGNSA. CDR3 size: 14 residues. Trimming left V 0 bases short and J 4 bases short, with 9 bases between. The CDR3: CASSLATILETQYF. The CDR3 DNA reads as TGTGCCAGCAGCTTAGCGACTATCCTAGAGACCCAGTACTTC. Looking up the rest from reference TRBV7-2 and TRBJ2-5 gives the full variable domain: GAGVSQSPSNKVTEKGKDVELRCDPISGHTALYWYRQSLGQGLEFLIYFQGNSAPDKSGLPSDRFSAERTGGSVSTLTIQRTQQEDSAVYLCASSLATILETQYFGPGTRLLVL.